Shown below are 28 T cell receptor beta chains from a single sample sequenced in a study of T cells in localized non-small cell lung cancer. Sequencing was performed with immunoSEQ multiplex PCR; in TCRdb, only in-frame clones are kept and a portion is missing. The sample records some 2,500 clones, roughly 22% being singletons. The sample here was lung tumor tissue, taken before any cancer treatment. These receptor sequences come from a woman aged 35-75 years with stage I lung adenocarcinoma.

This clone appeared a few times. The chain is built from TRBV9 and TRBJ2-3; D ambiguous. CDR3 length: 13 amino acids. The germline V gene encodes CDR1 SGDLS and CDR2 YYNGEE. Trimming removed 3 bases at V and 3 bases at J, with 8 bases between. The CDR3 DNA reads as TGTGCCAGCAGCGCCTATCCTACAGATACGCAGTATTTT. Protein sequence: CASSAYPTDTQYF.

The chain carries TRBV18 and TRBJ2-1; TRBD2 matches at 10 bases. CDR3 length equals 17 residues. Per germline, CDR1 KGHSH and CDR2 LQKENI. Trimming at V came to 5 bases and at J to 3 bases, leaving 10 bases not matched to a gene. The CDR3 loop is CASSGTSAPRVYNEQFF. CDR3 coding DNA: TGTGCCAGCTCAGGGACTAGCGCCCCAAGGGTCTACAATGAGCAGTTCTTC.

This clone was detected only a few times. V is TRBV28 and J is TRBJ2-4; the D gene is possibly TRBD1 (5 bases). V dropped 4 bases and J dropped 6 bases, with 25 bases sitting between them. Germline-derived CDR1 and CDR2 are MDHEN and SYDVKM. The CDR3 length is 18 residues. The CDR3, as DNA: TGTGCCAGCAGTTCCCCCTCCCGGTTAGTGGGGCCGGGAAACATTCAGTACTTC. Protein sequence: CASSSPSRLVGPGNIQYF.

The chain has TRBV28 and TRBJ1-3, with D possibly TRBD1 on 6 matching bases. This CDR3 contains 13 residues. Trimming removed 4 bases from V and 14 bases from J, with 18 bases in between. The germline CDR1 and CDR2 sequences are MDHEN and SYDVKM. CDR3 residues: CASSSFPDSIVYF. The CDR3 nucleotides read TGTGCCAGCAGTTCCTTCCCGGACAGTATTGTATATTTT.

The genes are TRBV14 and TRBJ2-7, with 11 nucleotides matching TRBD2. With V trimmed by 1 base and J by 5 bases, 4 bases remained unmatched. This CDR3 contains 15 residues. The V gene's germline CDR1 is SGHDN and CDR2 FVKESK. The CDR3: CASSQVAGLADEQYF. CDR3 sequence (DNA): TGTGCCAGCAGCCAAGTGGCGGGACTAGCGGACGAGCAGTACTTC.

This clone was recorded a few times. The chain combines TRBV1 with TRBJ2-6; the table calls TRBD2, which could not be checked here. TRBV1 is deemed a pseudogene. The CDR3 is made up of 16 amino acids. The CDR3: CASSRTSGSGANVLTF. CDR3 coding DNA: TGCGCCAGCAGCCGGACTAGCGGCTCTGGGGCCAACGTCCTGACTTTC.

The chain carries TRBV6-8 and TRBJ1-5; D uncertain. The V end lost 4 bases, the J end lost 3 bases, and 7 bases lay between the germline ends. This CDR3 is 13 amino acids long. Germline V CDR1 and CDR2: MNHGY, SAAAGT. The DNA of the CDR3 is TGTGCCAGCAGTTCACATTTCAATCAGCCCCAGCATTTT. The encoded protein is CASSSHFNQPQHF.

This chain joins TRBV10-3 and TRBJ1-1, with D possibly being TRBD1 (6 bases). The CDR3 runs 14 residues. Germline CDR1 and CDR2: ENHRY and SYGVKD. The V and J ends lost 0 bases and 8 bases respectively, with 13 bases between them. The CDR3 bases are TGTGCCATCAGTGAGTCCCAACGGACAGTAGAAGCTTTCTTT. This translates into CAISESQRTVEAFF.

V gene TRBV6-8 combines with J gene TRBJ1-4; 7 positions agree with TRBD1. There are 17 residues in the CDR3. Losses at the gene ends were 2 bases for V and 0 bases for J; bases not matched to a gene: 6. The germline CDR1 and CDR2 sequences are MNHGY and SAAAGT. Written as DNA, the CDR3 is TGTGCCAGCAGTTACGTGACAGGGACCACAACTAATGAAAAACTGTTTTTT. Amino acid sequence: CASSYVTGTTTNEKLFF.

The chain combines TRBV11-3 with TRBJ1-4; D unresolved. The germline V and J ends were trimmed by 3 bases and 0 bases, with 11 bases remaining between them. This CDR3 contains 16 residues. Germline V gene lookup returns CDR1 SGHNT and CDR2 YENEEA. The CDR3 loop reads CASSLAGRSTNEKLFF. The CDR3 coding sequence is TGTGCCAGCAGCTTGGCTGGACGGTCAACTAATGAAAAACTGTTTTTT. Full variable domain (missing parts from reference TRBV11-3 and TRBJ1-4): EAGVVQSPRYKIIEKKQPVAFWCNPISGHNTLYWYLQNLGQGPELLIRYENEEAVDDSQLPKDRFSAERLKGVDSTLKIQPAELGDSAVYLCASSLAGRSTNEKLFFGSGTQLSVL.

This clone occurred a few times. The rearrangement uses TRBV9 and TRBJ2-5, with D perhaps matching TRBD1 or TRBD2 (5 bases each). The germline V and J ends were trimmed by 3 bases and 3 bases, with 15 bases remaining between them. Germline V gives CDR1 SGDLS, CDR2 YYNGEE. CDR3 length: 15 amino acids. The CDR3 reads CASSALTGQEETQYF. The CDR3 nucleotides read TGTGCCAGCAGCGCCCTGACGGGGCAGGAAGAGACCCAGTACTTC. Full variable domain (remainder filled in from reference TRBV9 and TRBJ2-5): DSGVTQTPKHLITATGQRVTLRCSPRSGDLSVYWYQQSLDQGLQFLIQYYNGEERAKGNILERFSAQQFPDLHSELNLSSLELGDSALYFCASSALTGQEETQYFGPGTRLLVL.

The gene calls are TRBV6-8 and TRBJ2-7, with D unclear. Between the trimmed V and J ends, which lost 2 bases and 4 bases, there was a span of 6 bases. The CDR3 is 12 residues long. The germline V gene has CDR1 MNHGY and CDR2 SAAAGT. The CDR3 loop reads CASSYEAYEQYF. CDR3 nucleotides: TGTGCCAGCAGTTACGAGGCGTACGAGCAGTACTTC.

In its sample, this clone was seen a few times. The V gene is TRBV11-3, the J gene TRBJ1-3; D gene uncertain. Germline lookup yields CDR1 SGHNT and CDR2 YENEEA. The CDR3 has 15 residues. V gave up 5 bases and J gave up 2 bases, with 13 bases separating them. The CDR3 sequence is CASSPGGPPGNTIYF. Written as DNA, the CDR3 is TGTGCCAGCAGCCCGGGAGGACCTCCTGGAAACACCATATATTTT.

The chain couples TRBV10-2 to TRBJ1-5, with 8 bases matching TRBD1. CDR1 WSHSY and CDR2 SAAADI come from the germline V gene. The CDR3 extends over 13 amino acids. The V gene end was trimmed by 4 bases and the J gene end by 5 bases; junction bases not matched to a gene: 1. CDR3 loop: CASSADRDQPQHF. CDR3 DNA: TGCGCCAGCAGTGCGGACAGGGATCAGCCCCAGCATTTT.

This clone occurred a few times. The chain uses TRBV9 and TRBJ1-4; D ambiguous. The CDR3 has 14 residues. Germline loops: CDR1 SGDLS, CDR2 YYNGEE. V lost 5 bases, J lost 4 bases, and 12 bases lay in between. The CDR3 DNA sequence: TGTGCCAGCAGTCCCTCAGAGGTTAATGAAAAACTGTTTTTT. This translates into CASSPSEVNEKLFF.

In nucleotides, the CDR3 is TGTGCCAGCAGGGGACTGACTTTCCCTGCAGCTTTCTTT. This translates into CASRGLTFPAAFF. The chain combines TRBV6-8 with TRBJ1-1, with a weak D call TRBD1 (5 bases). CDR3 size: 13 residues. The ends were cut back, 6 bases at V and 10 bases at J, with 18 bases in the middle. Germline V gives CDR1 MNHGY, CDR2 SAAAGT.

The chain uses TRBV19 and TRBJ2-7; 8 bases line up with TRBD2. Trimming took 1 base from V and 5 from J; bases not matched to a gene: 7. CDR1 and CDR2 from the germline V gene are LNHDA and SQIVND (reference sequence). The CDR3 is 15 residues long. DNA of the CDR3: TGTGCCAGTAGTATAGGCGGGAGGACCCTAGACGAGCAGTACTTC. Translating gives CASSIGGRTLDEQYF.

A few counts support this clone. The genes are TRBV11-3 and TRBJ2-3, with 8 bases that match TRBD2. J was trimmed by 7 bases and V by 0 bases; bases with no gene match: 6. Germline V gene sequence: CDR1 SGHNT, CDR2 YENEEA. The CDR3 spans 15 residues. The CDR3: CASSLESGSGYTQYF. For the CDR3, the DNA is TGTGCCAGCAGCTTAGAAAGCGGGAGCGGGTATACGCAGTATTTT. Using reference TRBV11-3 and TRBJ2-3 for the parts outside the CDR3, the full variable domain is EAGVVQSPRYKIIEKKQPVAFWCNPISGHNTLYWYLQNLGQGPELLIRYENEEAVDDSQLPKDRFSAERLKGVDSTLKIQPAELGDSAVYLCASSLESGSGYTQYFGPGTRLTVL.

V gene TRBV19 combines with J gene TRBJ1-5; the match to TRBD1 covers 7 bases. The CDR3 consists of 14 residues. Germline trimming cut 6 bases from V and 1 base from J; bases unmatched to any gene: 3. Germline V gives CDR1 LNHDA, CDR2 SQIVND (reference sequence). The CDR3 loop is CASRGTESNQPQHF. In nucleotides, the CDR3 is TGTGCCAGTAGAGGGACAGAAAGCAATCAGCCCCAGCATTTT.

The CDR3 reads CASSQGGANEKLFF. DNA of the CDR3: TGTGCCAGCAGTCAGGGAGGGGCTAATGAAAAACTGTTTTTT. The chain uses TRBV28 and TRBJ1-4; maybe TRBD1 (5 bases). The CDR3 is 14 amino acids. V lost 5 bases, J lost 3 bases, and 10 bases lay in between. Germline CDR1 and CDR2: MDHEN and SYDVKM. The full variable domain, in which reference TRBV28 and TRBJ1-4 provide the parts outside the CDR3, is DVKVTQSSRYLVKRTGEKVFLECVQDMDHENMFWYRQDPGLGLRLIYFSYDVKMKEKGDIPEGYSVSREKKERFSLILESASTNQTSMYLCASSQGGANEKLFFGSGTQLSVL.

The table lists this clone with a few counts. The CDR3 here is CASSIEGAGEQFF. The CDR3 DNA reads TGTGCCAGTAGTATAGAAGGGGCTGGTGAGCAGTTCTTC. The chain couples TRBV19 to TRBJ2-1; D is perhaps TRBD1 (5 bases). CDR3 size: 13 residues. Trimming took 0 bases from V and 9 from J, leaving 9 bases between them. Germline CDR1 and CDR2: LNHDA and SQIVND (reference sequence).

This clone came up a few times. The chain uses TRBV6-8 and TRBJ1-5; D remains ambiguous. Germline V gene lookup returns CDR1 MNHGY and CDR2 SAAAGT. Trimming took off 0 bases at V and 5 bases at J, with 14 bases between the two ends. The CDR3 covers 16 residues. CDR3 residues: CASSYSTPHPDQPQHF. Written as DNA, the CDR3 is TGTGCCAGCAGTTACTCGACACCACATCCCGATCAGCCCCAGCATTTT.

This clone was observed once. The V call is TRBV19, the J call TRBJ2-3; D might be TRBD2 (5 bases). Germline CDR1 LNHDA, CDR2 SQIVND (reference sequence). Trimming stripped 8 bases from V and 0 bases from J, with 15 bases between. The CDR3 is 15 amino acids. The CDR3 region is CASGRQRSSTDTQYF. CDR3 nucleotide sequence: TGTGCCAGTGGCCGCCAGCGGAGTAGCACAGATACGCAGTATTTT.

The rearrangement uses TRBV7-2 and TRBJ1-1; TRBD1 is a possible D gene (5 bases). Trimming pared 5 bases from V and 5 bases from J, leaving 12 bases between. The germline V gene has CDR1 SGHTA and CDR2 FQGNSA. The CDR3 covers 13 residues. CDR3 in amino acids: CASSQGFLTEAFF. The CDR3 nucleotides read TGTGCCAGCAGCCAGGGATTTTTAACTGAAGCTTTCTTT.

This chain joins TRBV5-1 and TRBJ1-3; tentatively, D is TRBD1 (5 bases). Germline CDR1 and CDR2: SGHRS and YFSETQ. The germline V and J ends were trimmed by 4 bases and 3 bases, with 14 bases remaining between them. CDR3 length: 15 amino acids. The CDR3 loop is CASSVNGDRGNTIYF. The CDR3 DNA sequence: TGCGCCAGCAGCGTCAACGGGGACCGTGGAAACACCATATATTTT.

The genes are TRBV19 and TRBJ2-2; 8 bases are a match to TRBD1. Germline CDR1 reads LNHDA; CDR2 reads SQIVND (reference sequence). The CDR3 runs to 14 residues. V lost 8 bases, J lost 6 bases, and 8 bases stayed unmatched. For the CDR3, the DNA is TGTGCCAGTGACAGGGGTAGGCTATCCGGGGAGCTGTTTTTT. Protein product: CASDRGRLSGELFF.

This clone occurred a few times. V gene TRBV6-8 combines with J gene TRBJ1-2; D might be TRBD1 (5 bases). CDR3 length equals 13 residues. Germline lookup yields CDR1 MNHGY and CDR2 SAAAGT. V shed 4 bases and J shed 8 bases, with 14 bases lying between them. Here the CDR3 DNA reads TGTGCCAGCAGTTCGTCCGGGACCACGGGCTACACCTTC. It codes for CASSSSGTTGYTF.

V gene TRBV19 combines with J gene TRBJ1-2; possibly TRBD1 for D (6 bases). CDR3 length equals 14 residues. Trimming stripped 7 bases from V and 2 bases from J, with 14 bases between. Germline-derived CDR1 and CDR2 are LNHDA and SQIVND (reference sequence). The CDR3 DNA is TGTGCCAGTACCTCGTGGGGGGGCAACTATGGCTACACCTTC. Amino acids: CASTSWGGNYGYTF.